Listed below are T cell receptor beta chains from one sample, sequenced in a study of brain T cells in children with intractable seizures. Some clones are missing from TCRdb's copy, which holds only in-frame ones; the method was immunoSEQ multiplex PCR. The data contain about 340,000 clones, 93% of them seen just once; the ten biggest clones take up roughly 5.7%. Material: peripheral blood, obtained approximately 5 months after surgery. These receptors were obtained from a boy less than two years old with tuberous sclerosis and intractable seizures. Both conserved end residues are part of each CDR3. The D gene is left open where the match is weak. The size of a clone is reported for some rows only, either as once, few or many, or as a class for expanded clones.

D: NA
J: TRBJ1-3
size: NA
V: TRBV11-2
CDR3: CASSRQLSGNTIYF
DNA: TGTGCCAGCAGCCGCCAGTTGTCTGGAAACACCATATATTTT

D: NA
J: TRBJ1-5
size: NA
V: TRBV6-5
CDR3: CASSYGWGANQPQHF
DNA: TGTGCCAGCAGTTATGGCTGGGGGGCAAATCAGCCCCAGCATTTT

D: NA
J: TRBJ1-5
size: NA
V: TRBV5-5
CDR3: CASSFSGHQPQHF
DNA: TGTGCCAGCAGCTTCTCCGGGCATCAGCCCCAGCATTTT

D: NA
J: TRBJ2-7
size: NA
V: TRBV7-2
CDR3: CASSLGTASSYEQYF
DNA: TGTGCCAGCAGCTTAGGGACGGCTAGCTCCTACGAGCAGTACTTC

D: NA
J: TRBJ1-1
size: NA
V: TRBV9
CDR3: CASSVDGGLGTEAFF
DNA: TGTGCCAGCAGCGTAGATGGGGGGCTTGGCACTGAAGCTTTCTTT

D: NA
J: TRBJ2-7
size: NA
V: TRBV13
CDR3: CASSSLSYEQYF
DNA: TGTGCCAGCAGCTCTCTCTCCTACGAGCAGTACTTC

D: NA
J: TRBJ1-1
size: NA
V: TRBV6-1
CDR3: CASSERRVKGRDTEAFF
DNA: TGTGCCAGCAGTGAAAGGCGAGTAAAAGGGAGGGACACTGAAGCTTTCTTT

D: NA
J: TRBJ2-2
size: NA
V: TRBV11-3
CDR3: CASSPARNGELFF
DNA: TGTGCCAGCAGCCCGGCGCGGAATGGGGAGCTGTTTTTT

D: TRBD1
J: TRBJ1-2
size: NA
V: TRBV3-1/TRBV3-2
CDR3: CASRHDRGYGYTF
DNA: TGTGCCAGCAGACACGACAGGGGATATGGCTACACCTTC

D: NA
J: TRBJ2-1
size: NA
V: TRBV2
CDR3: CASSGPTRRCEQFF
DNA: TGTGCCAGCAGTGGACCGACCCGGCGATGCGAGCAGTTCTTC

D: NA
J: TRBJ1-2
size: NA
V: TRBV29-1
CDR3: CSVLDSSNYGYTF
DNA: TGCAGCGTTTTGGACAGCTCTAACTATGGCTACACCTTC

D: NA
J: TRBJ1-5
size: NA
V: TRBV27
CDR3: CASSLAGLNQPQHF
DNA: TGTGCCAGCAGTTTAGCGGGTTTAAATCAGCCCCAGCATTTT

D: NA
J: TRBJ1-2
size: NA
V: TRBV7-3
CDR3: CASSPERGYGYTF
DNA: TGTGCCAGCAGCCCCGAGCGGGGGTATGGCTACACCTTC

D: NA
J: TRBJ2-4
size: NA
V: TRBV3-1/TRBV3-2
CDR3: CASSQDSTLAKNIQYF
DNA: TGTGCCAGCAGCCAAGATTCCACCTTAGCCAAAAACATTCAGTACTTC

D: NA
J: TRBJ2-5
size: once
V: TRBV7-8
CDR3: CASSLGSSGGETQYF
DNA: TGTGCCAGCAGCTTAGGTAGCTCAGGTGGGGAGACCCAGTACTTC

D: TRBD1
J: TRBJ1-1
size: NA
V: TRBV29-1
CDR3: CSVKQGTGTEAFF
DNA: TGCAGCGTAAAACAGGGGACGGGGACTGAAGCTTTCTTT

D: TRBD1
J: TRBJ2-7
size: NA
V: TRBV30
CDR3: CAWSDWDRYYEQYF
DNA: TGTGCCTGGAGTGATTGGGACAGATACTACGAGCAGTACTTC

D: TRBD2
J: TRBJ2-3
size: NA
V: TRBV19
CDR3: CASRLAGGPDTQYF
DNA: TGTGCCAGTAGACTAGCGGGGGGGCCAGATACGCAGTATTTT

D: NA
J: TRBJ1-6
size: NA
V: TRBV12-3/TRBV12-4
CDR3: CASKGYNSPLHF
DNA: TGTGCCAGCAAGGGTTATAATTCACCCCTCCACTTT

D: NA
J: TRBJ2-7
size: once
V: TRBV30
CDR3: CAWSVGPPYEQYF
DNA: TGTGCCTGGAGTGTGGGACCACCTTACGAGCAGTACTTC

D: NA
J: TRBJ1-3
size: NA
V: TRBV6-1
CDR3: CASSELGFAQGTGNTIYF
DNA: TGTGCCAGCAGTGAATTGGGCTTTGCCCAGGGGACTGGAAACACCATATATTTT

D: NA
J: TRBJ2-3
size: NA
V: TRBV3-1/TRBV3-2
CDR3: CASSQGGPSDTQYF
DNA: TGTGCCAGCAGCCAAGGAGGACCATCCGATACGCAGTATTTT

D: TRBD1
J: TRBJ1-1
size: NA
V: TRBV9
CDR3: CASSVALTGETEAFF
DNA: TGTGCCAGCAGCGTAGCCCTGACAGGGGAAACTGAAGCTTTCTTT

D: TRBD1
J: TRBJ1-2
size: NA
V: TRBV7-9
CDR3: CASSSNRGKLNYGYTF
DNA: TGTGCCAGCAGCTCCAACAGGGGCAAACTTAACTATGGCTACACCTTC

D: NA
J: TRBJ2-1
size: NA
V: TRBV5-1
CDR3: CASSRAANEQFF
DNA: TGCGCCAGCAGCCGGGCTGCCAATGAGCAGTTCTTC

D: NA
J: TRBJ2-7
size: NA
V: TRBV7-2
CDR3: CASSLWDNSYEQYF
DNA: TGTGCCAGCAGCTTATGGGACAACTCCTACGAGCAGTACTTC

D: NA
J: TRBJ2-7
size: NA
V: TRBV10-1
CDR3: CASSDPGSYEQYF
DNA: TGCGCCAGCAGTGATCCGGGCTCCTACGAGCAGTACTTC

D: NA
J: TRBJ1-3
size: NA
V: TRBV19
CDR3: CASSSYSGNTIYF
DNA: TGTGCCAGTAGTTCCTACTCTGGAAACACCATATATTTT